Listed here are 19 T cell receptor beta chains from one sample, sequenced in a study of T cell responses to AZD1222 COVID-19 vaccine. The repertoire was sequenced with immunoSEQ multiplex PCR; TCRdb's copy has only in-frame clones and lacks some. There are about 140,000 clones in the sample; around nine tenths occur only once, and 1.5% to 2% lies in the top ten. The source material was peripheral blood, sampled on day 0 of AZD1222 vaccination. Source of these receptors: an adult in good health.

The rearrangement links TRBV28 to TRBJ2-7; possibly TRBD2 for D (6 bases). V was cut by 5 bases and J by 4 bases, with 15 bases left in between. CDR3 length equals 14 residues. The germline V gene encodes CDR1 MDHEN and CDR2 SYDVKM. DNA for the CDR3: TGTGCCAGCAGTACTAGCAGAACCCTATACGAGCAGTACTTC. It translates to CASSTSRTLYEQYF.

The V and J genes are TRBV18 and TRBJ1-5, with 9 bases that match TRBD1. Germline loops: CDR1 KGHSH, CDR2 LQKENI. Trimming took 4 bases from V and 4 from J; bases not matched to a gene: 5. This CDR3 spans 15 amino acids. The CDR3 is CASSQWTGENQPQHF. The CDR3 coding sequence is TGTGCCAGCTCACAATGGACAGGGGAAAATCAGCCCCAGCATTTT.

The chain couples TRBV9 to TRBJ2-7; D call uncertain. The CDR3 has 13 amino acids. V was pared by 3 bases and J by 2 bases, with 9 bases between. Germline V CDR1 and CDR2: SGDLS, YYNGEE. CDR3 in amino acids: CASSGSQTYEQYF. The CDR3 nucleotides are TGTGCCAGCAGCGGGAGTCAGACCTACGAGCAGTACTTC.

This chain's CDR3 is CASSPLVKGASGYTF. As DNA, the CDR3 is TGTGCCAGCAGCCCTCTTGTGAAGGGGGCGAGTGGCTACACCTTC. The chain uses TRBV3-1 (or the pseudogene TRBV3-2) and TRBJ1-2; 7 bases line up with TRBD1. The CDR3 has 15 amino acids. Per germline, CDR1 LGHDT and CDR2 YNNKEL (reference sequence). Trimming took 4 bases from V and 7 from J; bases not matched to a gene: 12.

This clone was seen only once. The chain joins TRBV19 to TRBJ1-3; D remains unclear. CDR1 is LNHDA and CDR2 is SQIVND in the germline V gene (reference sequence). Deletions cut 6 bases from V and 2 bases from J, with 11 bases between. The CDR3 has 14 residues. The chain's CDR3 is CASRRRMAGNTIYF. The CDR3 bases are TGTGCCAGTAGAAGACGGATGGCTGGAAACACCATATATTTT.

CDR3 bases: TGTGCCAGCAGTCCCGCTGGGACACCCCGGGTCTATGGCTACACCTTC. As protein: CASSPAGTPRVYGYTF. V is TRBV6-6 and J is TRBJ1-2; D may be TRBD1 (6 bases). Deletions cut 5 bases from V and 4 bases from J, with 20 bases between. The germline V gene encodes CDR1 MNHNY and CDR2 SVGAGI (reference sequence). The CDR3 has 16 amino acids.

The chain links TRBV7-6 to TRBJ1-2; TRBD1 agrees at 8 bases. The germline gives CDR1 SGHVS, CDR2 FNYEAQ. The CDR3 is 15 amino acids. V trimming: 5 bases; J trimming: 2 bases; junction bases outside the gene matches: 7. The CDR3: CASSPRYRGNYGYTF. DNA for the CDR3: TGTGCCAGCAGCCCCCGTTACAGGGGGAACTATGGCTACACCTTC.

The genes are TRBV27 and TRBJ1-2, with 9 bases aligning to TRBD1. This CDR3 has 15 residues. Germline lookup yields CDR1 MNHEY and CDR2 SMNVEV (reference sequence). Trimming removed 5 bases from V and 4 bases from J; junction bases left unmatched: 8. CDR3 sequence: CASSDSGTGLYGYTF. CDR3 nucleotide sequence: TGTGCCAGCAGTGACTCCGGGACAGGGCTCTATGGCTACACCTTC.

This clone was seen a few times. The DNA of the CDR3 is TGTGCCAGCAGTTTCGGAGGATTTAATGAAAAACTGTTTTTT. Translated: CASSFGGFNEKLFF. The chain has TRBV28 and TRBJ1-4; no clear D. Trimming left V 3 bases short and J 4 bases short, with 9 bases between. The CDR3 contains 14 residues. Germline V CDR1 and CDR2: MDHEN, SYDVKM.

CDR3 in DNA: TGTGCCAGCAGCGGCTCAGGTAGGCGGGGGGCCTCCTACAATGAGCAGTTCTTC. Amino acid sequence: CASSGSGRRGASYNEQFF. The rearrangement uses TRBV7-9 and TRBJ2-1; TRBD2 aligns across 8 bases. V shed 5 bases, J shed 0 bases, and the junction held 12 bases outside the gene matches. The CDR3 length is 18 residues. Germline V lookup: CDR1 SEHNR, CDR2 FQNEAQ (reference sequence).

The chain links TRBV7-6 to TRBJ1-1, with 11 nucleotides matching TRBD1. Trimming removed 5 bases from V and 3 bases from J; junction bases left unmatched: 8. Germline assignment: CDR1 SGHVS and CDR2 FNYEAQ. The CDR3 spans 16 residues. The CDR3 here is CASSRDRDRGDTEAFF. In DNA, the CDR3 is TGTGCCAGCAGCCGGGACCGGGACAGGGGGGACACTGAAGCTTTCTTT.

The chain combines TRBV4-2 with TRBJ1-3, with D possibly being TRBD1 (5 bases). CDR1 is LGHNA, CDR2 YNFKEQ, per germline. V lost 0 bases, J lost 1 base, and 10 bases lay in between. CDR3 length: 16 residues. CDR3 nucleotides: TGTGCCAGCAGCCAAGATTTGGGGGGGTCTGGAAACACCATATATTTT. This translates into CASSQDLGGSGNTIYF.

V gene TRBV11-2 combines with J gene TRBJ2-7; D not resolved. The germline V gene has CDR1 SGHAT and CDR2 FQNNGV. Trimming cost V 4 bases and J 4 bases, with 11 bases left between them. The CDR3 loop spans 13 amino acids. CDR3 loop: CASSSMKGYEQYF. In DNA, the CDR3 is TGTGCCAGCAGCTCGATGAAAGGGTACGAGCAGTACTTC.

This clone was seen once. The V gene is TRBV5-1, the J gene TRBJ2-3; weak D call: TRBD2 (6 bases). Germline V CDR1 and CDR2: SGHRS, YFSETQ. V lost 2 bases and J lost 4, with 11 bases in between. CDR3 length: 14 residues. For the CDR3, the DNA is TGCGCCAGCAGCTTAGGGCTAGCGTCAGATACGCAGTATTTT. It encodes CASSLGLASDTQYF.

V gene TRBV18 combines with J gene TRBJ1-1; no clear D gene. The CDR3 length is 12 residues. The V gene lost 3 bases and the J gene lost 1 base, with 3 bases spanning the gap. Germline V gives CDR1 KGHSH, CDR2 LQKENI. The CDR3 region is CASSPGNTEAFF. CDR3 nucleotide sequence: TGTGCCAGCTCACCGGGGAACACTGAAGCTTTCTTT.

This chain connects TRBV10-1 to TRBJ2-7, with D tentatively TRBD1 (6 bases). The germline V and J ends were trimmed by 5 bases and 7 bases, with 18 bases remaining between them. Per the germline V gene, CDR1 is WNHNN and CDR2 is SYGVQD (reference sequence). The length of the CDR3 is 14 residues. This chain's CDR3 is CASSTSRGRGEQYF. In DNA, the CDR3 is TGCGCCAGCAGTACGAGCAGGGGCCGCGGTGAGCAGTACTTC.

V gene TRBV27 combines with J gene TRBJ1-2; TRBD1 matches 9 bases. The J segment lost 6 bases and the V segment lost 6 bases, leaving 11 bases of the junction unmatched. From germline, CDR1 is MNHEY and CDR2 SMNVEV (reference sequence). The CDR3 length is 15 residues. The CDR3 is CASRRPTGGKDGYTF. CDR3 in DNA: TGTGCCAGCAGACGCCCGACAGGGGGGAAAGATGGCTACACCTTC.

The chain uses TRBV30 and TRBJ1-1; 10 nucleotides agree with TRBD1. Germline CDR1 GTSNPN, CDR2 SVGIG (reference sequence). The CDR3 covers 16 residues. With V trimmed by 2 bases and J by 1 base, 7 bases remained unmatched. CDR3 nucleotides: TGTGCCTGGAGTAGGGGACAGGGGTTTGCGAACACTGAAGCTTTCTTT. It is translated as CAWSRGQGFANTEAFF.

V usage is TRBV7-2 and J usage is TRBJ2-3, with TRBD1 matching 10 bases. With 3 bases clipped from V and 3 bases from J, the junction kept 6 bases outside the gene matches. Germline values: CDR1 SGHTA, CDR2 FQGNSA. CDR3 length: 16 amino acids. This chain's CDR3 is CASSFPTGGRTDTQYF. The CDR3 nucleotides read TGTGCCAGCAGCTTTCCGACAGGGGGCCGAACAGATACGCAGTATTTT.